Shown below are 23 T cell receptor beta chains from a single sample sequenced in a study of regulatory T cells in long-lasting Graves disease. Specified time point: newly diagnosed GD, antithyroid drugs for less than 3 months. PBMC-derived RNA was used for the TCR library. Both iRepertoire HTBI primers and Arm-PCR of CDR3 regions were used to build the TCR beta libraries. Using its own MiXCR run on the multiplex PCR reads, TCRdb lists one record per CDR3 protein. There are approximately 460,000 distinct CDR3 sequences in the sample; about 17% occur only once, and approximately 12% lies in the top ten. The sample also formed part of further work on T cells in Graves' hyperthyroidism and ophthalmopathy.

This specimen was peripheral blood mononuclear cells (PBMCs), taken at new diagnosis, from a patient treated with antithyroid drugs. All receptors derive from a woman aged 30 to 39 with Graves disease.

This clonotype showed up many times. This rearrangement joins TRBV28 to TRBJ1-2; no clear D. Germline CDR1 is MDHEN and CDR2 is SYDVKM. The CDR3 contains 11 residues. The CDR3 protein is CALSGNYGYTF. CDR3 DNA sequence: TGTGCTTTGTCCGGTAACTATGGCTACACCTTC.

In this sample, this clonotype turned up many times. This chain joins TRBV7-8 and TRBJ2-1; D is undetermined. The CDR3 runs to 16 residues. Trimming stripped 3 bases from V and 4 bases from J, with 16 bases between. Germline CDR1 SGHVS, CDR2 FQNEAQ. The CDR3 spells CASSFFSGIMYNEQFF. Here the CDR3 DNA reads TGTGCCAGCAGCTTCTTTTCGGGTATCATGTACAATGAGCAGTTCTTC.

This clonotype showed up many times. This rearrangement joins TRBV30 to TRBJ2-3; TRBD2 matches 15 bases. The length of the CDR3 is 16 residues. CDR1 is GTSNPN, CDR2 SVGIG, per germline (reference sequence). The V gene end was trimmed by 3 bases and the J gene end by 4 bases; junction bases not matched to a gene: 5. In DNA, the CDR3 is TGTGCCTGGAGAAGGACTAGCGGGAGGGCTGCAGATACGCAGTATTTT. It codes for CAWRRTSGRAADTQYF.

This clonotype was found many times. V is TRBV5-1 and J is TRBJ2-5; D may correspond to TRBD1 or TRBD2 (5 bases each). Germline CDR1 and CDR2: SGHRS and YFSETQ. Between the trimmed V and J ends, which lost 4 bases and 5 bases, there was a span of 24 bases. The CDR3 has 17 residues. CDR3 residues: CASSRAWMRGPRETQYF. The CDR3 DNA reads as TGCGCCAGCAGCAGGGCGTGGATGAGGGGACCGAGGGAGACCCAGTACTTC.

This chain joins TRBV29-1 and TRBJ1-4; D unclear. The V gene lost 2 bases and the J gene lost 2 bases, with 9 bases spanning the gap. Germline CDR1 is SQVTM and CDR2 is ANQGSEA. CDR3 length: 14 amino acids. The CDR3 DNA reads TGCAGCGTTGAACGGCGGAAGACTAATGAAAAACTGTTTTTT. Its protein is CSVERRKTNEKLFF.

This clonotype has more than one count but fewer than ten. The V gene is TRBV6-1, the J gene TRBJ2-1; D remains ambiguous. The germline V and J ends were trimmed by 6 bases and 6 bases, with 12 bases remaining between them. Germline CDR1 and CDR2: MNHNS and SASEGT. CDR3 length: 13 residues. The CDR3 is CASRRNSRNEQFF. CDR3 bases: TGTGCCAGCAGACGGAATAGTCGCAATGAGCAGTTCTTC.

This clonotype was observed a few times. V usage is TRBV14 and J usage is TRBJ2-5; D is possibly TRBD2 (6 bases). The V gene lost 1 base and the J gene lost 4 bases, with 10 bases spanning the gap. The CDR3 length is 14 residues. Germline CDR1 reads SGHDN; CDR2 reads FVKESK. The CDR3 sequence is CASSQGRDGETQYF. In DNA form, the CDR3 reads TGTGCCAGCAGCCAAGGGAGGGACGGAGAGACCCAGTACTTC.

This clonotype was detected ten times or more. The gene calls are TRBV28 and TRBJ1-1; D is perhaps TRBD1 (6 bases). With 8 bases removed from V and 4 bases from J, the gap between germline ends came to 17 bases. The germline V gene encodes CDR1 MDHEN and CDR2 SYDVKM. This CDR3 has 14 amino acids. The CDR3 DNA is TGTGCCAGCCATTTAGGGGGTGGGGGCACTGAAGCTTTCTTT. This encodes CASHLGGGGTEAFF.

The table lists this clonotype with a few counts. The chain uses TRBV20-1 and TRBJ2-2; D gene unclear. Germline lookup yields CDR1 DFQATT and CDR2 SNEGSKA (reference sequence). This CDR3 is 14 amino acids long. V was shortened by 6 bases and J by 4 bases, with 15 bases between the two germline ends. DNA for the CDR3: TGCAGTGCCGGAAGGACGGACGGCACCGGGGAGCTGTTTTTT. It specifies CSAGRTDGTGELFF.

The chain employs TRBV2 and TRBJ2-7, with TRBD2 matching 12 bases. The V gene's germline CDR1 is SNHLY and CDR2 FYNNEI. Germline trimming cut 6 bases from V and 6 bases from J; bases unmatched to any gene: 6. The CDR3 runs to 14 residues. Here the CDR3 reads CASRTSGSIGEQYF. CDR3 coding DNA: TGTGCCAGCAGGACTAGCGGGAGTATTGGCGAGCAGTACTTC.

The V gene is TRBV28, the J gene TRBJ2-5; D is possibly TRBD2 (7 bases). V shed 2 bases and J shed 6 bases, with 10 bases lying between them. Germline V gives CDR1 MDHEN, CDR2 SYDVKM. The CDR3 has 13 residues. The CDR3: CASSLAGAKTQYF. The CDR3 DNA is TGTGCCAGCAGTTTAGCGGGGGCGAAGACCCAGTACTTC.

This clonotype was found many times. J is TRBJ1-1 and V is TRBV19, with 8 bases that match TRBD1. Germline trimming cut 7 bases from V and 3 bases from J; bases unmatched to any gene: 10. The CDR3 covers 15 residues. Germline-derived CDR1 and CDR2 are LNHDA and SQIVND (reference sequence). CDR3 protein: CASTADREVDTEAFF. The CDR3 DNA reads TGTGCCAGTACCGCGGACAGGGAGGTTGACACTGAAGCTTTCTTT.

The J gene is TRBJ2-6, the V gene TRBV5-8; unclear D gene. Germline V CDR1 and CDR2: SGHTS, YDEGEE. The CDR3 consists of 16 residues. Trimming shortened V by 0 bases and J by 6 bases, and 13 bases separated the two germline ends. CDR3 nucleotides: TGTGCCAGCAGCTTGGCCAGGACCTACAAGGCCAACGTCCTGACTTTC. Translated: CASSLARTYKANVLTF.

This clonotype has only a few counts. The rearrangement links TRBV20-1 to TRBJ2-6; no reliable D call. The CDR3 runs to 12 residues. V gave up 3 bases and J gave up 3 bases, with 3 bases separating them. CDR1 is DFQATT and CDR2 is SNEGSKA in the germline V gene (reference sequence). The CDR3 is CSARDGANVLTF. The CDR3 nucleotides read TGCAGTGCTAGGGATGGGGCCAACGTCCTGACTTTC.

This clonotype has a count of ten or more. The chain links TRBV4-3 to TRBJ2-7; D might be TRBD2 (6 bases). The CDR3 covers 15 residues. The V gene lost 6 bases and the J gene lost 1 base, with 16 bases spanning the gap. Per germline, CDR1 LGHNA and CDR2 YSLEER. The CDR3 sequence: CASSWGAGRSYEQYF. The CDR3 nucleotides are TGCGCCAGCAGTTGGGGTGCAGGGAGGTCCTACGAGCAGTACTTC.

In this sample, this clonotype turned up many times. The V and J genes are TRBV29-1 and TRBJ2-3; 7 nucleotides match TRBD2. Unmatched junction bases numbered 1, after V lost 0 bases and J lost 1 base. Germline V lookup: CDR1 SQVTM, CDR2 ANQGSEA. The CDR3 loop spans 14 amino acids. Here the CDR3 reads CSVEDAGGTDTQYF. The CDR3 coding sequence is TGCAGCGTTGAAGATGCGGGGGGCACAGATACGCAGTATTTT.

The chain employs TRBV3-1 and TRBJ2-3; 9 bases are shared with TRBD2. Germline V gene sequence: CDR1 LGHDT, CDR2 YNNKEL (reference sequence). V shed 3 bases, J shed 3 bases, and the junction held 10 bases outside the gene matches. This CDR3 has 17 amino acids. The CDR3 bases are TGTGCCAGCAGCCAGAGAACTAGCGGGTTGGGGACAGATACGCAGTATTTT. Its protein product is CASSQRTSGLGTDTQYF.

This clonotype came up many times. The chain uses TRBV6-5 and TRBJ2-7; D is possibly TRBD2 (7 bases). This CDR3 contains 17 residues. Germline lookup yields CDR1 MNHEY and CDR2 SVGAGI. V lost 0 bases to trimming and J lost 6 bases, with 21 bases between them. This CDR3 is CASSYSGGRTRPVEQYF. CDR3 sequence (DNA): TGTGCCAGCAGTTACTCGGGGGGGCGGACACGTCCGGTCGAGCAGTACTTC.

This clonotype was recorded a few times. V gene TRBV10-1 combines with J gene TRBJ1-3; D might be TRBD1 (5 bases). The CDR3 extends over 17 amino acids. Per the germline V gene, CDR1 is WNHNN and CDR2 is SYGVQD (reference sequence). Trimming pared 2 bases from V and 2 bases from J, leaving 16 bases between. The CDR3 DNA is TGCGCCAGCAGTGAGAATCCGCCGGGGGGTCCTGGAAACACCATATATTTT. Its protein product is CASSENPPGGPGNTIYF.

The V and J genes are TRBV27 and TRBJ2-3, with TRBD1 as a possible D gene (5 bases). CDR1 is MNHEY, CDR2 SMNVEV, per germline (reference sequence). Trimming removed 5 bases at V and 5 bases at J, with 11 bases between. The length of the CDR3 is 13 residues. The CDR3 nucleotides read TGTGCCAGCAGTGAGACAGTACGAGATACGCAGTATTTT. It is translated as CASSETVRDTQYF.

Many counts were recorded for this clonotype. The gene calls are TRBV20-1 and TRBJ2-5; TRBD2 is a possible D gene (6 bases). The CDR3 runs 15 residues. CDR1 is DFQATT and CDR2 is SNEGSKA in the germline V gene (reference sequence). V was trimmed by 0 bases and J by 4 bases, leaving 15 bases between them. The CDR3 spells CSARDFAGMGETQYF. The DNA of the CDR3 is TGCAGTGCTAGAGATTTTGCGGGGATGGGAGAGACCCAGTACTTC.

This clonotype showed up many times. The gene calls are TRBV7-9 and TRBJ2-1; TRBD2 is a possible D gene (5 bases). Trimming left V 5 bases short and J 4 bases short, with 24 bases between. The germline CDR1 and CDR2 sequences are SEHNR and FQNEAQ (reference sequence). CDR3 length: 18 residues. CDR3 nucleotide sequence: TGTGCCAGCAGCCCCCACCTTAGAGCGTCGGCGGGTTACAATGAGCAGTTCTTC. The encoded protein is CASSPHLRASAGYNEQFF.

This clonotype has ten or more counts. The rearrangement uses TRBV6-1 and TRBJ2-2; 7 nucleotides agree with TRBD2. This CDR3 region has 13 residues. CDR1 and CDR2 (germline): MNHNS, SASEGT. V was clipped by 7 bases and J by 5 bases; unmatched bases: 4. The chain's CDR3 is CASTAGETGELFF. Written as DNA, the CDR3 is TGTGCCAGCACGGCGGGAGAAACCGGGGAGCTGTTTTTT.